This TCR beta chain was obtained from a study of response to subunit inactivated influenza vaccine. CDR3 length equals 13 residues. V was cut by 7 bases and J by 4 bases, with 12 bases left in between. TCRdb re-called the RT-PCR reads through MiXCR, storing one row per CDR3 protein. The sample carries about 650,000 distinct CDR3 sequences, 15% to 18% recorded once. Only a few counts were recorded for this clonotype. Its target is unknown. Regarding the study as a whole: A suggestion made by the authors is that each seasonal influenza vaccination recruits few new T cells.

This TCR was recovered from a man aged 45-60 years who received an inactivated influenza vaccine. The specimen comprised PBMCs from blood, sampled about 11 days after vaccination. The V gene is TRBV12-3 or TRBV12-4, the J gene TRBJ2-3; D uncertain. In nucleotides, the CDR3 is TGTGCCAGCAAATCGACCCCTTCAGATACGCAGTATTTT. Its translation is CASKSTPSDTQYF.